This record concerns one TCR beta chain sequence. The record originates from a study of cytomegalovirus exposure and HLA in healthy donors. CDR1 ENHRY and CDR2 SYGVKD come from the germline V gene. The V and J ends lost 4 bases and 0 bases, in that order; junction bases with no gene match: 5. The CDR3 contains 16 residues. A multiplex PCR was run with 60 Vbeta primers and 13 Jbeta primers. Measured with immunoSEQ multiplex PCR; TCRdb has only the in-frame clones, and not every one. Among under 100,000 clones, more than 75% were seen once, and the ten largest hold about 8%. V usage is TRBV10-3 and J usage is TRBJ2-2; 7 positions match TRBD1. The specimen was PBMCs. The receptor comes from a human donor in good health. Here the CDR3 DNA reads TGTGCCATCAGTGCGTCCGGGACAGCGAACACCGGGGAGCTGTTTTTT. Residues: CAISASGTANTGELFF.